These 26 T cell receptor beta chains share one sample of origin, sequenced in a study of breast tumors, draining lymph nodes, adjacent tissues. TCRdb used MiXCR to reprocess the multiplex PCR reads, holding one entry per CDR3 protein. The sample has about 13,000 distinct CDR3 sequences, 50% seen once; the top ten hold approximately 41%. Sequences were obtained from tumor-adjacent breast tissue. The receptors were sampled from a female donor with breast cancer. Some clones in this sample may be carry-over from other donors' samples.

Comments on this clonotype: The junction does not match germline at one end; this may be a read error. The chain links TRBV6-1 to TRBJ2-3; unclear D gene. The J call may be faulty, since TRBJ1-5 better matches the DNA end. CDR1 and CDR2 from the germline V gene are MNHNS and SASEGT. This CDR3 has 15 amino acids. The CDR3 reads CASSQAEGSTDTQHF. CDR3 sequence (DNA): TGTGCCAGCAGTCAAGCAGAAGGGAGCACAGATACGCAGCATTTT.

This clonotype was seen ten or more times. The gene calls are TRBV6-1 and TRBJ2-2, with TRBD2 identical over 12 bases. This CDR3 is 17 amino acids long. The junction had 3 bases not matched to a gene; V was cut back by 4 bases and J by 0 bases. The V gene's germline CDR1 is MNHNS and CDR2 SASEGT. CDR3 DNA sequence: TGTGCCAGCAGTGGAACTAGCGGGAGGCCGAACACCGGGGAGCTGTTTTTT. Protein product: CASSGTSGRPNTGELFF.

CDR3 DNA sequence: TGTGCCAGCAGCCCAGGGGTAGGGTCCTACAATGAGCAGTTCTTC. Amino acids: CASSPGVGSYNEQFF. The chain employs TRBV7-6 and TRBJ2-1; tentative D call: TRBD1 (6 bases). The V end lost 5 bases, the J end lost 1 base, and 12 bases lay between the germline ends. CDR1 and CDR2 from the germline V gene are SGHVS and FNYEAQ. CDR3 length: 15 amino acids.

Relative to its sample, this clonotype is medium-sized. The rearrangement uses TRBV20-1 and TRBJ2-7, with D perhaps given as TRBD1 or TRBD2 (5 bases each). The V end lost 6 bases, the J end lost 1 base, and 13 bases lay between the germline ends. Germline V CDR1 and CDR2: DFQATT, SNEGSKA (reference sequence). There are 13 residues in the CDR3. CDR3 residues: CSANRDQSYEQYF. In DNA form, the CDR3 reads TGCAGTGCAAACCGGGACCAATCCTACGAGCAGTACTTC.

By sample share, this clonotype is medium-sized. The CDR3 DNA reads TGTGCCAGCAGCTTACCAGGGCTAGCGGGACGGCAGTACTTC. Its protein is CASSLPGLAGRQYF. This chain joins TRBV7-2 and TRBJ2-7; the match to TRBD2 covers 9 bases. This CDR3 has 14 residues. V gave up 2 bases and J gave up 9 bases; unmatched junction bases: 8. Per germline, CDR1 SGHTA and CDR2 FQGNSA. The full variable domain, rest sourced from reference TRBV7-2 and TRBJ2-7, is GAGVSQSPSNKVTEKGKDVELRCDPISGHTALYWYRQSLGQGLEFLIYFQGNSAPDKSGLPSDRFSAERTGGSVSTLTIQRTQQEDSAVYLCASSLPGLAGRQYFGPGTRLTVT.

By share, this clonotype counts as medium-sized (0.01 to 0.1%). The chain couples TRBV7-9 to TRBJ2-5; D unresolved. Trimming took 5 bases from V and 5 from J, leaving 12 bases between them. CDR1 and CDR2 (germline): SEHNR, FQNEAQ (reference sequence). CDR3 length equals 13 residues. The CDR3 here is CASSLDLEETQYF. Written as DNA, the CDR3 is TGTGCCAGCAGCCTCGACCTAGAGGAGACCCAGTACTTC.

This clonotype is medium-sized (0.01 to 0.1%) in the sample. V and J are TRBV7-2 and TRBJ2-3; 7 bases align to TRBD2. The J segment lost 0 bases and the V segment lost 1 base, leaving 4 bases of the junction unmatched. The CDR3 has 16 amino acids. Germline V gene data show CDR1 as SGHTA and CDR2 as FQGNSA. CDR3 DNA: TGTGCCAGCAGCTTAGTCGGGGGGTACAGCACAGATACGCAGTATTTT. This translates into CASSLVGGYSTDTQYF.

This chain connects TRBV9 to TRBJ2-3, with D possibly being TRBD2 (6 bases). The length of the CDR3 is 15 residues. Germline V gene lookup returns CDR1 SGDLS and CDR2 YYNGEE. V was pared by 1 base and J by 4 bases, with 13 bases between. The CDR3 loop reads CASSVSRGGADTQYF. CDR3 in DNA: TGTGCCAGCAGCGTATCCCGGGGCGGGGCAGATACGCAGTATTTT.

The gene calls are TRBV7-9 and TRBJ2-1; 9 bases match TRBD1. CDR3 length: 14 amino acids. Germline CDR1 SEHNR, CDR2 FQNEAQ (reference sequence). V dropped 5 bases and J dropped 7; count of bases not matched to a gene: 6. CDR3 amino acids: CASSGSGTGNEQFF. CDR3 nucleotides: TGTGCCAGCAGCGGATCCGGGACAGGGAATGAGCAGTTCTTC.

This clonotype was counted ten times or more. This chain uses TRBV28 with TRBJ2-7; D is unclear. Trimming shortened V by 6 bases and J by 6 bases, and 18 bases separated the two germline ends. This CDR3 is built from 14 residues. The germline V gene encodes CDR1 MDHEN and CDR2 SYDVKM. This CDR3 is CASRPQVPTGEQYF. CDR3 sequence (DNA): TGTGCCAGCAGACCCCAGGTTCCCACCGGCGAGCAGTACTTC.

This chain joins TRBV7-9 and TRBJ2-3; 9 bases fit TRBD2. CDR1 is SEHNR, CDR2 FQNEAQ, per germline (reference sequence). The V segment lost 6 bases and the J segment 1 base; nucleotides outside the gene matches: 8. This CDR3 contains 16 residues. The CDR3 loop reads CASSPGRLAGTDTQYF. The CDR3 nucleotides are TGTGCCAGCAGTCCAGGCCGACTAGCGGGCACAGATACGCAGTATTTT. Filled out from reference TRBV7-9 and TRBJ2-3, the complete variable domain reads DTGVSQNPRHKITKRGQNVTFRCDPISEHNRLYWYRQTLGQGPEFLTYFQNEAQLEKSRLLSDRFSAERPKGSFSTLEIQRTEQGDSAMYLCASSPGRLAGTDTQYFGPGTRLTVL.

This chain uses TRBV6-6 with TRBJ2-7; 11 bases align to TRBD2. Matching the DNA end better, TRBJ2-1 makes the J call doubtful. Per germline, CDR1 MNHNY and CDR2 SVGAGI (reference sequence). The CDR3 totals 15 residues. The CDR3 protein is CASSSSSGRPNEQFF. CDR3 sequence (DNA): TGTGCCAGCAGTTCCTCTAGCGGGAGGCCCAATGAGCAGTTCTTC.

This clonotype has ten or more counts. This clone may be a read error of a much larger clone one base away. The rearrangement uses TRBV20-1 and TRBJ2-5; TRBD2 agrees at 8 bases. CDR1 and CDR2 from the germline V gene are DFQATT and SNEGSKA (reference sequence). This CDR3 is built from 16 residues. Germline trimming cut 4 bases from V and 5 bases from J; bases unmatched to any gene: 15. CDR3: CSAISGLATSGETQYF. The CDR3 nucleotides read TGCAGTGCTATTTCAGGACTAGCAACGTCTGGCGAGACCCAGTACTTC.

Within the sample, this clonotype is medium-sized. The chain has TRBV9 and TRBJ1-2, with D perhaps TRBD1 (5 bases). Trimming shortened V by 4 bases and J by 5 bases, and 12 bases separated the two germline ends. Germline V gives CDR1 SGDLS, CDR2 YYNGEE. The CDR3 is 13 residues long. CDR3 nucleotide sequence: TGTGCCAGCAGCCCCGAGGGGAGTTATGGCTACACCTTC. It specifies CASSPEGSYGYTF.

This clonotype was found many times. One end of the junction varies from germline; a read error may be responsible. The chain carries TRBV7-9 and TRBJ2-5, with D possibly TRBD2 on 5 matching bases. The CDR3 has 17 residues. CDR1 SEHNR and CDR2 FQNEAQ come from the germline V gene (reference sequence). The CDR3 loop is CASSPQRVSLPQEPQYF. In DNA form, the CDR3 reads TGTGCCAGCAGCCCACAGAGGGTATCGCTACCTCAAGAGCCCCAGTACTTC.

As for this clonotype: This may be a read error, as it is one base from a much larger clone. This chain connects TRBV27 to TRBJ2-1; a weak D match, TRBD1 (6 bases). V lost 9 bases and J 12 bases, leaving 15 bases between the germline ends. The CDR3 extends over 11 amino acids. Germline V gene data show CDR1 as MNHEY and CDR2 as SMNVEV (reference sequence). CDR3 in amino acids: CASTGSGVQFF. In DNA form, the CDR3 reads TGTGCCAGTACAGGGTCTGGTGTGCAGTTCTTC.

In the case of this clonotype: Without the conserved terminal phenylalanine or tryptophan, this CDR3 likely stems from a read error. This chain connects TRBV7-2 to TRBJ2-5; perhaps TRBD2 as D (6 bases). Germline loops: CDR1 SGHTA, CDR2 FQGNSA. The CDR3 is 14 amino acids. V dropped 2 bases and J dropped 5 bases, with 12 bases sitting between them. The CDR3 is CASSLLASVETQYL. The CDR3 nucleotides are TGTGCCAGCAGCTTACTTGCTAGCGTGGAGACCCAGTACCTC.

This chain connects TRBV5-4 to TRBJ1-2; D call uncertain. The CDR3 totals 16 residues. CDR1 is SGHNT, CDR2 YYREEE, per germline (reference sequence). V dropped 3 bases and J dropped 4 bases, with 19 bases sitting between them. The CDR3, as DNA: TGTGCCAGCAGCTATTATACCGGGCCAACTGGCTATGGCTACACCTTC. Protein: CASSYYTGPTGYGYTF. The full variable domain, rest sourced from reference TRBV5-4 and TRBJ1-2, is ETGVTQSPTHLIKTRGQQVTLRCSSQSGHNTVSWYQQALGQGPQFIFQYYREEENGRGNFPPRFSGLQFPNYSSELNVNALELDDSALYLCASSYYTGPTGYGYTFGSGTRLTVV.

This chain uses TRBV7-2 with TRBJ2-7; possibly TRBD2 for D (5 bases). The CDR3 is 19 residues long. Germline V gives CDR1 SGHTA, CDR2 FQGNSA. Trimming pared 9 bases from V and 1 base from J, leaving 31 bases between. For the CDR3, the DNA is TGTGCCAGTAGAAGAGGAGGCACCTACGAGCAGCCCTTTTCCTACGAGCAGTACTTC. It translates to CASRRGGTYEQPFSYEQYF. Full variable domain (outside the CDR3, taken from reference TRBV7-2 and TRBJ2-7): GAGVSQSPSNKVTEKGKDVELRCDPISGHTALYWYRQSLGQGLEFLIYFQGNSAPDKSGLPSDRFSAERTGGSVSTLTIQRTQQEDSAVYLCASRRGGTYEQPFSYEQYFGPGTRLTVT.

This clonotype counts as medium-sized. The chain has TRBV18 and TRBJ2-7; D unresolved. This CDR3 contains 13 residues. Trimming shortened V by 5 bases and J by 3 bases, and 11 bases separated the two germline ends. From germline, CDR1 is KGHSH and CDR2 LQKENI. CDR3 in DNA: TGTGCCAGCTCATCATCGGCTTTCTACGAGCAGTACTTC. Its translation is CASSSSAFYEQYF.

The V and J genes are TRBV7-9 and TRBJ2-7, with D unresolved. Trimming took 2 bases from V and 2 from J, leaving 7 bases between them. The germline V gene has CDR1 SEHNR and CDR2 FQNEAQ (reference sequence). This CDR3 has 13 residues. CDR3 coding DNA: TGTGCCAGCAGCTTACCACAGACCTACGAGCAGTACTTC. Its protein is CASSLPQTYEQYF.

As for this clonotype: Germline is not matched at one junction end, which may reflect a read error. This chain connects TRBV7-6 to TRBJ1-5; maybe TRBD1 (6 bases). This CDR3 is built from 14 residues. The germline CDR1 and CDR2 sequences are SGHVS and FNYEAQ. For the CDR3, the DNA is TGTGCTAGCAGCGCCTGGACAGTCAATCAGCCCCAGCATTTT. It yields the protein CASSAWTVNQPQHF. The variable domain in full, with the rest retrieved from reference TRBV7-6 and TRBJ1-5, is GAGVSQSPRYKVTKRGQDVALRCDPISGHVSLYWYRQALGQGPEFLTYFNYEAQQDKSGLPNDRFSAERPEGSISTLTIQRTEQRDSAMYRCASSAWTVNQPQHFGDGTRLSIL.

The table lists this clonotype with many counts. The chain has TRBV19 and TRBJ1-1; no reliable D call. From germline, CDR1 is LNHDA and CDR2 SQIVND (reference sequence). The germline V and J ends were trimmed by 5 bases and 5 bases, with 6 bases remaining between them. The CDR3 totals 11 residues. CDR3 region: CASSEWTEAFF. The CDR3 nucleotides are TGTGCCAGTAGTGAGTGGACTGAAGCTTTCTTT.

This chain connects TRBV27 to TRBJ1-4; D uncertain. The V gene's germline CDR1 is MNHEY and CDR2 SMNVEV (reference sequence). CDR3 length equals 14 residues. The V end was cut by 4 bases, the J end by 7 bases, with 13 bases between. The CDR3 DNA follows: TGTGCCAGCAGTTCTTGGGGTGAGGGTGAAAAACTGTTTTTT. This sequence encodes CASSSWGEGEKLFF.

This chain joins TRBV27 and TRBJ2-1; TRBD2 is a possible D gene (7 bases). The CDR3 is 15 amino acids. With 2 bases removed from V and 4 bases from J, the gap between germline ends came to 12 bases. Germline CDR1 reads MNHEY; CDR2 reads SMNVEV (reference sequence). In nucleotides, the CDR3 is TGTGCCAGCAGTTTAGTGGGGGGGCTGTACAATGAGCAGTTCTTC. Translation: CASSLVGGLYNEQFF.

The genes are TRBV15 and TRBJ2-2; possible D gene TRBD2, 6 bases. Trimming took off 3 bases at V and 8 bases at J, with 13 bases between the two ends. Germline loops: CDR1 LNHNV, CDR2 YYDKDF (reference sequence). This CDR3 contains 14 residues. DNA of the CDR3: TGTGCCACCAGCAGCTCTAGCGCCAGTGGGGAGCTGTTTTTT. Translating it yields CATSSSSASGELFF.